This entry is about one T cell receptor (beta chain). Its target is unknown. Assay: immunoSEQ multiplex PCR; the TCRdb copy retains only in-frame clones and omits some. The repertoire holds 95,000 to 100,000 clones, with around nine tenths as singletons. These data come from a study of T cell responses to AZD1222 COVID-19 vaccine. Study-wide findings and caveats: Repertoire sampling was restricted to post-peak T cell response timepoints.

Second-dose intervals near 4 or 12 weeks were combined. The length of the CDR3 is 13 residues. Germline lookup yields CDR1 GTSNPN and CDR2 SVGIG (reference sequence). The ends were cut back, 1 base at V and 9 bases at J, with 13 bases in the middle. Sample: peripheral blood, taken 28 days after the second AZD1222 dose. The J gene is TRBJ2-1, the V gene TRBV30; D tentatively fits TRBD1 or TRBD2 (5 bases each). The receptor comes from an adult who received the AZD1222 COVID-19 vaccine. The CDR3 here is CAWSEGVSGEQFF. Written as DNA, the CDR3 is TGTGCCTGGAGTGAAGGGGTCAGCGGTGAGCAGTTCTTC.